This T cell receptor beta chain was recovered during a study of metastatic and nonmetastatic thyroid tumors. Turning to the study itself: From malignant and benign thyroid patients, repertoires in blood and in tumor or nodule tissue were compared. The study, taken as a whole, reports: Versus benign nodules, malignant thyroid tumors reportedly had significantly higher TCR beta diversity, in blood and tumor.

Prior to thyroid surgery, none of the patients had received any treatment. This clone was counted between two and nine times. Its specificity is unknown. Authors' methods: The distant-metastasis classifier for papillary thyroid cancer was built from CDR3 differences across clinicopathological groups. MiXCR reprocessed the PCR reads for TCRdb. These V and J calls originate from TCRdb's pipeline instead of the authors' own analysis. The sample shows some 10,000 clones, approximately 11% of them seen only once. Input material: tumor tissue. This clonotype was sampled from a female donor with papillary thyroid cancer or a benign thyroid nodule (not recorded which). Some clones in this sample may be carry-over from other donors' samples.

The CDR3 loop reads CASLSEAGTGGYEQYF. Written as DNA, the CDR3 is TGTGCCAGCCTTAGTGAAGCCGGGACAGGGGGCTACGAGCAGTACTTC. This chain links TRBV6-1 with TRBJ2-7, with 11 positions matching TRBD1. Germline-derived CDR1 and CDR2 are MNHNS and SASEGT. The V and J ends lost 8 bases and 3 bases, in that order; junction bases with no gene match: 12. This CDR3 region has 16 residues.